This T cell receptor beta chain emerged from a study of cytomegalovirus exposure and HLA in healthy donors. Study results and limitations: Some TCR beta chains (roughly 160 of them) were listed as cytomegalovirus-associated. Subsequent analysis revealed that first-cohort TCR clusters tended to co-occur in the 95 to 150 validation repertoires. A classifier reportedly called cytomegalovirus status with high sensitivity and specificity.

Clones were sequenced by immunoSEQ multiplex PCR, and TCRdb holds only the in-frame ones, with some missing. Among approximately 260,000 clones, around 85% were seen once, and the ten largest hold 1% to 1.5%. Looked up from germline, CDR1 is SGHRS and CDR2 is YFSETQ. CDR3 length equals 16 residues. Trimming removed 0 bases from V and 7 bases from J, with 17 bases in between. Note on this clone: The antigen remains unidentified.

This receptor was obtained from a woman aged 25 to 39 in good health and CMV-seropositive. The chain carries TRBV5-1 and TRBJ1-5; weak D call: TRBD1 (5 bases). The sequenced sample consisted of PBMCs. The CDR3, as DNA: TGCGCCAGCAGCTTGGGGGGGGGAGAGGGTAGCCAGCCCCAGCATTTT. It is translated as CASSLGGGEGSQPQHF.